This paragraph covers one T cell receptor (beta chain) sequence. The entry originates in a study of blood T cell repertoires in COVID-19. Overall study: Samples taken during acute and convalescent COVID-19 were collected in the United States, Italy and Spain.

Study processing details: Nucleated cell counts were estimated from reference gene primer amplification. Using immunoSEQ multiplex PCR, the repertoire was profiled, and TCRdb retains in-frame clones only, with some absent. That table furnishes V, J and clone size, whereas the DNA furnished D and trimming. The table lists around 230,000 clones, roughly 85% of them singletons, with around 3.5% in the top ten. Those enrolled, adults aged about 18 to 89 years, came from about 24 US areas. Cohort allocation depended upon clinical history that participants reported. Germline CDR1 reads SGHAT; CDR2 reads FQNNGV. The CDR3 totals 15 residues. Trimming at V came to 5 bases and at J to 5 bases, leaving 7 bases not matched to a gene.

The TCR originated in a woman aged 40 to 49 with acute COVID-19. Sequenced: PBMCs or T cells enriched from blood (not recorded which). V is TRBV11-2 and J is TRBJ2-5; 11 bases are shared with TRBD2. The CDR3 region is CASSRGASGGETQYF. CDR3 nucleotide sequence: TGTGCCAGCAGCAGAGGAGCTAGCGGGGGGGAGACCCAGTACTTC.